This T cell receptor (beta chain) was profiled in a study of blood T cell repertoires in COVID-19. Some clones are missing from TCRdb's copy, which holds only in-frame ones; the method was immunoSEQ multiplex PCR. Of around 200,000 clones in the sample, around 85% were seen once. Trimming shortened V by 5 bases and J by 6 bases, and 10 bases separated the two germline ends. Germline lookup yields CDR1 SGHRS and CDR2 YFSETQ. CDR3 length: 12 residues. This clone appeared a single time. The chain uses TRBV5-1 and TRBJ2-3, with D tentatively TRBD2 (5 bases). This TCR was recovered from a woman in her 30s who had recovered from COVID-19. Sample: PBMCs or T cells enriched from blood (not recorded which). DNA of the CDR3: TGCGCCAGCAGTGCCTCGGGGGATACGCAGTATTTT. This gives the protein CASSASGDTQYF.